The next 14 T cell receptor beta chains were all read from a single sample in a study of T cell responses to AZD1222 COVID-19 vaccine. Repertoires were generated with immunoSEQ multiplex PCR, while TCRdb's copy carries only in-frame clones and drops some. In the table there are 90,000 to 150,000 clones, about nine tenths of which are singletons. The sequencing used peripheral blood, collected 28 days after the second AZD1222 dose. All receptors come from an adult who received the AZD1222 COVID-19 vaccine.

This sequence joins TRBV19 and TRBJ1-4; TRBD1 matches 8 bases. The CDR3 has 14 amino acids. Germline trimming cut 5 bases from V and 11 bases from J; bases unmatched to any gene: 10. The germline gives CDR1 LNHDA, CDR2 SQIVND (reference sequence). The chain's CDR3 is CASSEQRTGRKLFF. The CDR3 DNA reads TGTGCCAGTAGTGAACAACGGACAGGGAGGAAACTGTTTTTT.

The rearrangement joins TRBV6-6 to TRBJ1-1; the match to TRBD1 covers 7 bases. CDR1 and CDR2 (germline): MNHNY, SVGAGI (reference sequence). The CDR3 is 16 residues long. The V and J ends lost 0 bases and 4 bases, in that order; junction bases with no gene match: 8. The CDR3 DNA is TGTGCCAGCAGTTACTCCACCGGTCAGGGGGGCACTGAAGCTTTCTTT. The encoded protein is CASSYSTGQGGTEAFF.

Comments on this clone: A junction end diverges from the germline sequence, so it may reflect a read error. The chain is built from TRBV19 and TRBJ2-3, with unresolved D. The CDR3 totals 15 residues. From germline, CDR1 is LNHDA and CDR2 SQIVND (reference sequence). CDR3 nucleotide sequence: TGTGCTAGTAGTATCAAAGGGCGCGGCACAGATACGCAGTATTTT. Translated, it gives CASSIKGRGTDTQYF.

V is TRBV19 and J is TRBJ1-4; D not resolved. Per germline, CDR1 LNHDA and CDR2 SQIVND (reference sequence). CDR3 length: 14 residues. The V end lost 5 bases, the J end lost 5 bases, and 12 bases lay between the germline ends. This CDR3 reads CASSVRRENEKLFF. CDR3 in DNA: TGTGCCAGTAGTGTGAGACGAGAGAATGAAAAACTGTTTTTT.

The chain has TRBV4-2 and TRBJ1-2; D is possibly TRBD1 (5 bases). Trimming pared 1 base from V and 3 bases from J, leaving 18 bases between. Germline V gene data show CDR1 as LGHNA and CDR2 as YNFKEQ. CDR3 length equals 17 residues. The CDR3 DNA is TGTGCCAGCAGCCAAGTGGGAGGTGGGGGTACTGACTATGGCTACACCTTC. This gives the protein CASSQVGGGGTDYGYTF.

The gene calls are TRBV7-8 and TRBJ1-6, with D unclear. This CDR3 contains 17 residues. The V gene's germline CDR1 is SGHVS and CDR2 FQNEAQ. V lost 4 bases, J lost 4 bases, and 17 bases lay in between. The CDR3 reads CASSSGLNGNYNSPLHF. The CDR3 nucleotides are TGTGCCAGCAGCTCAGGACTTAATGGGAATTATAATTCACCCCTCCACTTT.

The chain recombines TRBV15 with TRBJ2-7; D is undetermined. CDR3 length: 12 amino acids. V was cut by 0 bases and J by 6 bases, with 6 bases left in between. The germline CDR1 and CDR2 sequences are LNHNV and YYDKDF (reference sequence). The CDR3 loop is CATSRDGLEQYF. CDR3 nucleotide sequence: TGTGCCACCAGCAGAGATGGCCTCGAGCAGTACTTC.

The rearrangement links TRBV16 to TRBJ1-5; D is unclear. Germline CDR1 KGHSY, CDR2 FQNENV. V was cut by 5 bases and J by 6 bases, with 17 bases left in between. The CDR3 sequence is 15 residues long. The CDR3 DNA sequence: TGTGCCAGCAGCAAGGGCAGGCCGGGAGCTCAGCCCCAGCATTTT. Protein product: CASSKGRPGAQPQHF.

Only one count was recorded for this clone. The gene calls are TRBV7-8 and TRBJ1-4; D is ambiguous. In germline, CDR1 is SGHVS, CDR2 FQNEAQ. With 5 bases removed from V and 8 bases from J, the gap between germline ends came to 9 bases. The CDR3 runs 12 residues. CDR3 amino acids: CASSRSGEKLFF. CDR3 bases: TGTGCCAGCAGCCGAAGCGGGGAAAAACTGTTTTTT.

The chain has TRBV2 and TRBJ2-3; TRBD1 matches at 11 bases. The CDR3 has 15 residues. The J segment lost 2 bases and the V segment lost 6 bases, leaving 4 bases of the junction unmatched. The germline V gene has CDR1 SNHLY and CDR2 FYNNEI. CDR3 bases: TGTGCCAGCAGGTTAGGACAGGGGGCCACAGATACGCAGTATTTT. Translating it yields CASRLGQGATDTQYF. The full variable domain, in which reference TRBV2 and TRBJ2-3 provide the parts outside the CDR3, is EPEVTQTPSHQVTQMGQEVILRCVPISNHLYFYWYRQILGQKVEFLVSFYNNEISEKSEIFDDQFSVERPDGSNFTLKIRSTKLEDSAMYFCASRLGQGATDTQYFGPGTRLTVL.

The rearrangement uses TRBV30 and TRBJ1-5; D not resolved. Trimming cost V 5 bases and J 6 bases, with 14 bases left between them. This CDR3 comprises 13 residues. Per germline, CDR1 GTSNPN and CDR2 SVGIG (reference sequence). CDR3 loop: CAWGITMGQPQHF. The CDR3 DNA is TGTGCCTGGGGTATTACAATGGGTCAGCCCCAGCATTTT.

CDR3 sequence: CASSAHRGPSYEQYF. DNA of the CDR3: TGTGCCAGCAGCGCTCACAGGGGTCCCTCCTACGAGCAGTACTTC. The chain has TRBV7-8 and TRBJ2-7, with 7 bases identical to TRBD1. This CDR3 is 15 amino acids long. Germline trimming cut 5 bases from V and 0 bases from J; bases unmatched to any gene: 7. Germline V lookup: CDR1 SGHVS, CDR2 FQNEAQ.

V gene TRBV28 combines with J gene TRBJ1-5; unclear D gene. CDR3 size: 11 residues. Between the trimmed V and J ends, which lost 5 bases and 4 bases, there was a span of 3 bases. The V gene's germline CDR1 is MDHEN and CDR2 SYDVKM. The CDR3 sequence is CASSGNQPQHF. In nucleotides, the CDR3 is TGTGCCAGCAGTGGTAATCAGCCCCAGCATTTT.

This clone was seen a handful of times. V usage is TRBV5-1 and J usage is TRBJ1-2, with D perhaps matching TRBD1 (5 bases). Trimming pared 5 bases from V and 14 bases from J, leaving 28 bases between. Germline V gene lookup returns CDR1 SGHRS and CDR2 YFSETQ. This CDR3 comprises 15 residues. DNA of the CDR3: TGCGCCAGCAGTCCGACGCGACAGTCCACGACCCCGTCGACCTTC. Protein: CASSPTRQSTTPSTF.